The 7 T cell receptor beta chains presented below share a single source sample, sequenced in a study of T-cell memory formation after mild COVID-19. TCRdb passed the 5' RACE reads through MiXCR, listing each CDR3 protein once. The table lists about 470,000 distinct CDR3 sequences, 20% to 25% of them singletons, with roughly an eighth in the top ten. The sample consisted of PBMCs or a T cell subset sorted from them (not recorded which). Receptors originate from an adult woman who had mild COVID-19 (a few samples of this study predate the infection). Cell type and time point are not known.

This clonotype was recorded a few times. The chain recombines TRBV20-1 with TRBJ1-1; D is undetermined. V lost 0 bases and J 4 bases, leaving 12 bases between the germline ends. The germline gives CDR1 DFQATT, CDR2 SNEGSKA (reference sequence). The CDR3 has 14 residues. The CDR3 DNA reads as TGCAGTGCTAGAGAGCCCAAGGTTAGCACTGAAGCTTTCTTT. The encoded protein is CSAREPKVSTEAFF.

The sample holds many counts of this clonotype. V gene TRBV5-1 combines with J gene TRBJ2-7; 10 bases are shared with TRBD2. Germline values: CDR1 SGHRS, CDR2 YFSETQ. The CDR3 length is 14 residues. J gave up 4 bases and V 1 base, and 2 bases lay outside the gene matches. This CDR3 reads CASSLSGGAYEQYF. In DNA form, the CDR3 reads TGCGCCAGCAGCTTGAGCGGGGGGGCTTACGAGCAGTACTTC.

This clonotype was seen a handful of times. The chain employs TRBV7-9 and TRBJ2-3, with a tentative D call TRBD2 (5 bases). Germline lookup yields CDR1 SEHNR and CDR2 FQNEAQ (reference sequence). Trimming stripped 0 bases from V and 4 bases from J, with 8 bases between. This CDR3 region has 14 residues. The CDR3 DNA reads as TGTGCCAGCAGCTTAGCGGGAGCAGCAGATACGCAGTATTTT. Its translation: CASSLAGAADTQYF.

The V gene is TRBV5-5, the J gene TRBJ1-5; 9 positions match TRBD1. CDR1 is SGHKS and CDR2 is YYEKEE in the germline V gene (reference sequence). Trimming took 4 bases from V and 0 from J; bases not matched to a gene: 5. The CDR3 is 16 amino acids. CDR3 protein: CASSKGTGNSNQPQHF. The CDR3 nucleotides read TGTGCCAGCAGCAAAGGGACAGGGAATAGCAATCAGCCCCAGCATTTT. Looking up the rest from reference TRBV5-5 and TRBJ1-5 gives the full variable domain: DAGVTQSPTHLIKTRGQQVTLRCSPISGHKSVSWYQQVLGQGPQFIFQYYEKEERGRGNFPDRFSARQFPNYSSELNVNALLLGDSALYLCASSKGTGNSNQPQHFGDGTRLSIL.

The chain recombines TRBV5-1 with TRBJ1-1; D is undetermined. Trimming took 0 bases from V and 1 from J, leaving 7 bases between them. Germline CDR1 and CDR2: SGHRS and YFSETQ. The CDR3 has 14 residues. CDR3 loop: CASSLDPKNTEAFF. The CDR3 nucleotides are TGCGCCAGCAGCTTGGACCCCAAGAACACTGAAGCTTTCTTT.

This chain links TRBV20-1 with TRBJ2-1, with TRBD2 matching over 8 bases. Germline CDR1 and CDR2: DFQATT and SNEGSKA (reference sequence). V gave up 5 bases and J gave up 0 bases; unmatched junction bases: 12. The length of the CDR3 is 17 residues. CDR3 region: CSAQGGGRSSSYNEQFF. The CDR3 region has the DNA TGCAGTGCTCAAGGAGGCGGGAGGTCCAGCTCCTACAATGAGCAGTTCTTC.

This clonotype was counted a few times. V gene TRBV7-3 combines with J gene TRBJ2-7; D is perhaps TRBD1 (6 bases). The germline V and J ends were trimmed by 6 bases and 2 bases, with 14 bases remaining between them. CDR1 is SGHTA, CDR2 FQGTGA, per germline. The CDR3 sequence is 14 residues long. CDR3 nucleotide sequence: TGTGCCAGCAGGTCCTCAGGACAGACCTACGAGCAGTACTTC. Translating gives CASRSSGQTYEQYF.